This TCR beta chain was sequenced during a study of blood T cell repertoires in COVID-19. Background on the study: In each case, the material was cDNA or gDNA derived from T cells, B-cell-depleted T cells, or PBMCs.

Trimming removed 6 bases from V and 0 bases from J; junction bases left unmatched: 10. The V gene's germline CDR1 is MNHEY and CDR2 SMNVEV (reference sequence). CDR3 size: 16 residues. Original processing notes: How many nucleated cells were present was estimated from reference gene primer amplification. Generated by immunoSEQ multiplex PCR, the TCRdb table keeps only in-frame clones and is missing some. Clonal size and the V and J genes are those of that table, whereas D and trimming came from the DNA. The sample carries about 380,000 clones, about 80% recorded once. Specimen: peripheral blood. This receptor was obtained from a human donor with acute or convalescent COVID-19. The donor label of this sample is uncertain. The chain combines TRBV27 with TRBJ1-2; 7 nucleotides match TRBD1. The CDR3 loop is CASRPQQGRANYGYTF. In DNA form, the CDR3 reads TGTGCCAGCAGACCCCAACAGGGGCGAGCTAACTATGGCTACACCTTC.